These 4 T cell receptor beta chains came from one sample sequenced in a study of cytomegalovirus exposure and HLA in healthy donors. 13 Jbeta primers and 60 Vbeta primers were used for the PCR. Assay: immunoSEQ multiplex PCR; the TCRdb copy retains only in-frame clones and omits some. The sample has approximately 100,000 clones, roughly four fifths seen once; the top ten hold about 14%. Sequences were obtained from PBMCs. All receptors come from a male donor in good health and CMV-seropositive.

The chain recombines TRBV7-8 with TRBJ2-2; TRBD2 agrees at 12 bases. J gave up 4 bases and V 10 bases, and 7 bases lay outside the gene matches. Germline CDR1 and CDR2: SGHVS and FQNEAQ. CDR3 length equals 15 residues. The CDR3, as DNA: TGTGCCACAAGGACTAGCGGGGTCGGCACCGGGGAGCTGTTTTTT. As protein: CATRTSGVGTGELFF.

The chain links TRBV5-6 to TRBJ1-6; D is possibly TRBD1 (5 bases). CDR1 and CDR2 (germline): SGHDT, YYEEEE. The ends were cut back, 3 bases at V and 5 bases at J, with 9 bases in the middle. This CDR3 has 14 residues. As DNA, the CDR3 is TGTGCCAGCAGCTGGGGGGGAGATAATTCACCCCTCCACTTT. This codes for CASSWGGDNSPLHF.

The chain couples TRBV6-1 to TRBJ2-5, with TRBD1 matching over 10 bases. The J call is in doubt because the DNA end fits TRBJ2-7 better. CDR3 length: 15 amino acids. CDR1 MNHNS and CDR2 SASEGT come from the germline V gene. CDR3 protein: CASSAGTGESYEQYF. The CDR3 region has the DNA TGTGCCAGCAGCGCCGGGACAGGGGAGTCCTACGAGCAGTACTTC.

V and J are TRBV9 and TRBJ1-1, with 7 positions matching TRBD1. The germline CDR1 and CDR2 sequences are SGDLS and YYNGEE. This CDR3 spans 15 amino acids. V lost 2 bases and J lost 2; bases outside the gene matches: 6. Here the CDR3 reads CASSVGTDPNTEAFF. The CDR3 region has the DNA TGTGCCAGCAGCGTCGGGACAGACCCTAACACTGAAGCTTTCTTT. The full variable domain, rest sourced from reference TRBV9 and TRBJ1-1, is DSGVTQTPKHLITATGQRVTLRCSPRSGDLSVYWYQQSLDQGLQFLIQYYNGEERAKGNILERFSAQQFPDLHSELNLSSLELGDSALYFCASSVGTDPNTEAFFGQGTRLTVV.